This paragraph covers one T cell receptor beta chain sequence. Its target is not known. The data were taken from a study of radiotherapy plus CTLA-4 blockade in lung cancer. Looking at the study overall: Objective responses emerged in over 15% of patients, and 31% attained disease control.

The method was immunoSEQ multiplex PCR; TCRdb's version includes in-frame clones alone and lacks a portion of them. The data hold approximately 80,000 clones, with over 70% observed a single time. Overall study results and limits: Subsequent to radiotherapy plus ipilimumab, tumor-derived TCR clones underwent expansion in blood. Among reported predictors of response, early blood T cell clone dynamics with interferon-beta performed best.

From germline, CDR1 is MNHEY and CDR2 SVGAGI. The germline V and J ends were trimmed by 6 bases and 4 bases, with 9 bases remaining between them. This CDR3 region has 12 residues. The J gene is TRBJ1-1, the V gene TRBV6-5; tentative D call: TRBD1 (5 bases). The TCR was taken from a human donor with non-small cell lung cancer whose response to radiotherapy plus ipilimumab could not be evaluated. Some clones in this sample may be carry-over from other donors' samples. The source material was peripheral blood, sampled from a patient treated with radiotherapy plus ipilimumab. The CDR3 sequence: CASSGGVTEAFF. DNA for the CDR3: TGTGCCAGCAGCGGGGGGGTCACTGAAGCTTTCTTT.